The T cell receptor (beta chain) described here comes from a study of beta chain features in type 1 diabetes. This clone was seen only a few times. The CDR3 sequence is 15 residues long. Germline V lookup: CDR1 MGHDK, CDR2 SYGVNS. Trimming cost V 1 base and J 8 bases; bases outside gene matches: 7. The isolated RNA, all of it, was reverse transcribed, so expressed TCRB transcripts were what got sequenced. Measured with immunoSEQ multiplex PCR; TCRdb has only the in-frame clones, and not every one. Of approximately 330,000 clones listed, 9.5% to 12% were seen once; the top ten hold roughly 0.014%. V is TRBV25-1 and J is TRBJ2-1, with 8 bases lining up with TRBD2. This sequence was found in a woman under 40 in good health. The sequenced sample was naive CD4+ T cells from blood. The CDR3 nucleotides are TGTGCCAGCAGTGAATCCAGAAGCGGGAGCCATGAGCAGTTCTTC. Its translation: CASSESRSGSHEQFF.